The 22 T cell receptor beta chains given below trace back to one sample, sequenced in a study of blood T cell repertoires in COVID-19. TCRdb's table, derived via immunoSEQ multiplex PCR, lists solely in-frame clones and lacks some. The table shows 310,000 or so clones, with approximately 90% occurring only once. Sequenced sample: PBMCs or T cells enriched from blood (not recorded which). The receptors stem from a woman younger than 45 who had recovered from COVID-19.

The chain couples TRBV29-1 to TRBJ2-5; the match to TRBD1 covers 8 bases. CDR3 length: 13 residues. CDR1 SQVTM and CDR2 ANQGSEA come from the germline V gene. J lost 4 bases, V lost 7 bases, and 8 bases had no gene match. CDR3 protein: CSGRGQGLETQYF. The CDR3, as DNA: TGCAGCGGCCGTGGACAGGGCCTAGAGACCCAGTACTTC.

This clone was recorded once. V usage is TRBV28 and J usage is TRBJ2-4; 8 nucleotides align to TRBD1. The trim removed 7 bases at V and 4 bases at J, leaving 6 bases unmatched. The CDR3 is 14 amino acids. CDR1 MDHEN and CDR2 SYDVKM come from the germline V gene. CDR3 coding DNA: TGTGCCAGCAACGCAGGGGGCGGAAAAAACATTCAGTACTTC. Protein: CASNAGGGKNIQYF. Supplemented by reference TRBV28 and TRBJ2-4, the full variable domain reads DVKVTQSSRYLVKRTGEKVFLECVQDMDHENMFWYRQDPGLGLRLIYFSYDVKMKEKGDIPEGYSVSREKKERFSLILESASTNQTSMYLCASNAGGGKNIQYFGAGTRLSVL.

V gene TRBV18 combines with J gene TRBJ1-2; D call uncertain. Germline CDR1 is KGHSH and CDR2 is LQKENI. The CDR3 length is 14 residues. V was pared by 2 bases and J by 4 bases, with 11 bases between. The CDR3: CASSPIEVFYGYTF. The CDR3 DNA sequence: TGTGCCAGCTCACCAATAGAGGTGTTCTATGGCTACACCTTC.

V is TRBV29-1 and J is TRBJ1-1; D gene unclear. V lost 5 bases and J 6 bases, leaving 13 bases between the germline ends. Germline CDR1 and CDR2: SQVTM and ANQGSEA. This CDR3 has 12 residues. CDR3 in DNA: TGCAGCGTTATCGAGGATGGCGCTGAAGCTTTCTTT. Translation: CSVIEDGAEAFF.

The rearrangement links TRBV5-5 to TRBJ2-7; 8 nucleotides agree with TRBD1. The CDR3 totals 16 residues. CDR1 SGHKS and CDR2 YYEKEE come from the germline V gene (reference sequence). After removal of 1 base from V and 2 bases from J, the junction contained 8 bases not matched to a gene. The CDR3 loop reads CASSLSWGTGAYEQYF. The CDR3 DNA reads TGTGCCAGCAGCTTGTCGTGGGGGACAGGAGCCTACGAGCAGTACTTC.

The rearrangement uses TRBV19 and TRBJ1-3, with D maybe TRBD1 (5 bases). Germline CDR1 is LNHDA and CDR2 is SQIVND (reference sequence). CDR3 length: 17 residues. V lost 5 bases to trimming and J lost 0 bases, with 17 bases between them. DNA for the CDR3: TGTGCCAGTAGTCCCCAGGGCTACGGCTACTCTGGAAACACCATATATTTT. Protein: CASSPQGYGYSGNTIYF.

The V gene is TRBV28, the J gene TRBJ2-5, with 8 bases aligning to TRBD1. Germline V lookup: CDR1 MDHEN, CDR2 SYDVKM. The CDR3 sequence is 15 residues long. The trim removed 5 bases at V and 1 base at J, leaving 6 bases unmatched. CDR3 nucleotide sequence: TGTGCCAGCAGTCTTACCGGACAGGGCCAAGAGACCCAGTACTTC. As protein: CASSLTGQGQETQYF. The complete variable domain, with remaining parts taken from reference TRBV28 and TRBJ2-5, reads DVKVTQSSRYLVKRTGEKVFLECVQDMDHENMFWYRQDPGLGLRLIYFSYDVKMKEKGDIPEGYSVSREKKERFSLILESASTNQTSMYLCASSLTGQGQETQYFGPGTRLLVL.

This sequence joins TRBV7-9 and TRBJ1-3, with 12 bases lining up with TRBD1. The CDR3 is made up of 17 amino acids. CDR1 and CDR2 (germline): SEHNR, FQNEAQ (reference sequence). V lost 5 bases, J lost 2 bases, and 7 bases stayed unmatched. Here the CDR3 reads CASSAGTGGWAGNTIYF. CDR3 in DNA: TGTGCCAGCAGCGCCGGGACAGGGGGCTGGGCTGGAAACACCATATATTTT.

V is TRBV29-1 and J is TRBJ2-3, with D tentatively TRBD2 (6 bases). The CDR3 totals 13 residues. Trimming stripped 8 bases from V and 0 bases from J, with 12 bases between. Germline V gene data show CDR1 as SQVTM and CDR2 as ANQGSEA. CDR3 in DNA: TGCAGCATTCTGGCGGGGAGCACAGATACGCAGTATTTT. It specifies CSILAGSTDTQYF.

Points on this clone: The junction shows a germline mismatch at one end, possibly a read error. This chain joins TRBV2 and TRBJ1-5, with a possible D match to TRBD1 (6 bases). This CDR3 comprises 14 residues. Germline V gives CDR1 SNHLY, CDR2 FYNNEI. CDR3 coding DNA: TGTGCCAGCAGTGTCGGTGGGGGCAAGCAGCCCCAGCATTTT. It is translated as CASSVGGGKQPQHF.

V gene TRBV7-3 combines with J gene TRBJ2-3; 8 bases are shared with TRBD2. Germline V gene lookup returns CDR1 SGHTA and CDR2 FQGTGA. The CDR3 runs to 15 residues. V shed 1 base, J shed 2 bases, and the junction held 2 bases outside the gene matches. As DNA, the CDR3 is TGTGCCAGCAGCTTAAACGGGAGGGTCACAGATACGCAGTATTTT. This codes for CASSLNGRVTDTQYF.

This clone has just one count. The chain couples TRBV11-2 to TRBJ2-2, with D possibly being TRBD1 (5 bases). CDR3 length equals 14 residues. The germline V gene encodes CDR1 SGHAT and CDR2 FQNNGV. Between the trimmed V and J ends, which lost 8 bases and 0 bases, there was a span of 10 bases. The CDR3 is CASARAPNTGELFF. The CDR3 nucleotides are TGTGCCAGCGCCAGGGCCCCGAACACCGGGGAGCTGTTTTTT. The full variable domain, completed using reference TRBV11-2 and TRBJ2-2, is EAGVAQSPRYKIIEKRQSVAFWCNPISGHATLYWYQQILGQGPKLLIQFQNNGVVDDSQLPKDRFSAERLKGVDSTLKIQPAKLEDSAVYLCASARAPNTGELFFGEGSRLTVL.

This chain uses TRBV18 with TRBJ2-1; 11 bases agree with TRBD2. With V trimmed by 2 bases and J by 5 bases, 2 bases remained unmatched. Germline V CDR1 and CDR2: KGHSH, LQKENI. There are 15 residues in the CDR3. The CDR3: CASSPTSGRDNEQFF. The CDR3 DNA sequence: TGTGCCAGCTCACCAACTAGCGGGAGAGACAATGAGCAGTTCTTC.

The chain carries TRBV19 and TRBJ2-1, with 12 bases identical to TRBD2. The CDR3 totals 15 residues. The V gene end was trimmed by 4 bases and the J gene end by 11 bases; junction bases not matched to a gene: 9. Germline V gene data show CDR1 as LNHDA and CDR2 as SQIVND (reference sequence). The CDR3 sequence is CASSRLAGENIKQFF. The CDR3 region has the DNA TGTGCCAGTAGTAGACTAGCGGGGGAAAACATTAAGCAGTTCTTC. The whole variable domain, filled in from reference TRBV19 and TRBJ2-1, reads DGGITQSPKYLFRKEGQNVTLSCEQNLNHDAMYWYRQDPGQGLRLIYYSQIVNDFQKGDIAEGYSVSREKKESFPLTVTSAQKNPTAFYLCASSRLAGENIKQFFGPGTRLTVL.

This chain joins TRBV5-1 and TRBJ1-4; perhaps TRBD1 as D (5 bases). V lost 5 bases and J 8 bases, leaving 13 bases between the germline ends. Germline lookup yields CDR1 SGHRS and CDR2 YFSETQ. This CDR3 spans 13 amino acids. CDR3 loop: CASRTAGGEKLFF. The CDR3 region has the DNA TGCGCCAGCAGGACAGCTGGGGGGGAAAAACTGTTTTTT.

The V and J genes are TRBV27 and TRBJ1-2; 8 bases agree with TRBD1. V gave up 6 bases and J gave up 5 bases; unmatched junction bases: 5. The CDR3 is made up of 13 amino acids. CDR1 and CDR2 from the germline V gene are MNHEY and SMNVEV (reference sequence). DNA for the CDR3: TGTGCCAGCAGGACGGGACAGGCTTATGGCTACACCTTC. Translating gives CASRTGQAYGYTF.

Written as DNA, the CDR3 is TGTGCCAGCAGCTTAGCACCAGGTAGCTATGGCTACACCTTC. This codes for CASSLAPGSYGYTF. The chain joins TRBV7-2 to TRBJ1-2; D is unresolved. The CDR3 is made up of 14 amino acids. The V gene's germline CDR1 is SGHTA and CDR2 FQGNSA. The germline V and J ends were trimmed by 0 bases and 4 bases, with 9 bases remaining between them. The full variable domain, rest sourced from reference TRBV7-2 and TRBJ1-2, is GAGVSQSPSNKVTEKGKDVELRCDPISGHTALYWYRQSLGQGLEFLIYFQGNSAPDKSGLPSDRFSAERTGGSVSTLTIQRTQQEDSAVYLCASSLAPGSYGYTFGSGTRLTVV.

This clone was observed once. J is TRBJ1-5 and V is TRBV28, with D perhaps matching TRBD1 (6 bases). The CDR3 has 14 amino acids. Per germline, CDR1 MDHEN and CDR2 SYDVKM. Trimming took 6 bases from V and 7 from J, leaving 16 bases between them. CDR3 loop: CASRRGGQPQPQHF. The DNA for the CDR3 is TGTGCCAGCAGGCGGGGGGGGCAACCACAGCCCCAGCATTTT.

The chain links TRBV20-1 to TRBJ2-1, with 11 bases matching TRBD2. CDR3 length: 14 residues. Germline CDR1 DFQATT, CDR2 SNEGSKA (reference sequence). With 3 bases clipped from V and 9 bases from J, the junction kept 7 bases outside the gene matches. The CDR3 sequence: CSASRLAGSFEQFF. CDR3 sequence (DNA): TGCAGTGCTAGTCGACTAGCGGGGTCTTTTGAGCAGTTCTTC.

The chain couples TRBV28 to TRBJ2-2; 10 nucleotides agree with TRBD1. J lost 0 bases, V lost 5 bases, and 6 bases had no gene match. CDR1 is MDHEN, CDR2 SYDVKM, per germline. The CDR3 sequence is 17 residues long. CDR3 region: CASSHDRGLPNTGELFF. For the CDR3, the DNA is TGTGCCAGCAGTCACGACAGGGGGCTCCCGAACACCGGGGAGCTGTTTTTT.

The chain is built from TRBV6-5 and TRBJ2-1, with 8 bases that match TRBD2. The CDR3 covers 16 residues. The junction had 12 bases not matched to a gene; V was cut back by 2 bases and J by 9 bases. Germline lookup yields CDR1 MNHEY and CDR2 SVGAGI. CDR3 residues: CASSYPRSGSLSEQFF. CDR3 coding DNA: TGTGCCAGCAGTTACCCGAGGAGCGGGAGTCTTTCTGAGCAGTTCTTC.

This clone was seen more than once but under ten times. The CDR3 here is CALGNRGGYTF. CDR3 DNA sequence: TGTGCCTTAGGGAATAGGGGTGGCTACACCTTC. The gene calls are TRBV28 and TRBJ1-2, with D perhaps TRBD1 (5 bases). This CDR3 region has 11 residues. V lost 11 bases to trimming and J lost 7 bases, with 14 bases between them. Germline V CDR1 and CDR2: MDHEN, SYDVKM.